The rows below give T cell receptor beta chains drawn from one sample of a study of T cell repertoires in cytomegalovirus infection. A single record per CDR3 protein comes from TCRdb applying MiXCR to the reads. Of some 900,000 distinct CDR3 sequences in the sample, around a third are singletons; the top ten hold 9.5% to 15%. These receptors lack a known antigen. Sequenced here: cultured CD8+ T cells from PBMCs, sampled from culture after CMV antigen stimulation. These receptors came from a human donor in good health (CMV status not recorded). Some clones in this sample may be carry-over from other donors' samples. CDR3s include the opening cysteine and the closing phenylalanine or tryptophan. Fields, in order: CDR3 protein, CDR3 DNA, clone size, J gene, D gene, V gene, CDR3 length. A D gene is named only where the DNA matches it firmly. Clone size is stated in some rows and not others, as once, few, many or a class when expanded.

CDR3: CASSWRGLSDTQYF; DNA: TGTGCCAGCAGCTGGCGGGGGCTGTCAGATACGCAGTATTTT; size: once; J: TRBJ2-3; D: NA; V: TRBV5-6; length: 14
CDR3: CASSQGGREQFF; DNA: TGTGCCAGCAGCCAGGGGGGGCGCGAGCAGTTCTTC; size: many; J: TRBJ2-1; D: NA; V: TRBV7-2; length: 12
CDR3: CASTPPRGNGNTEAFF; DNA: TGTGCCAGCACCCCTCCCCGAGGCAACGGTAACACTGAAGCTTTCTTT; size: NA; J: TRBJ1-1; D: NA; V: TRBV4-2; length: 16
CDR3: CASTFGTSGQETQYF; DNA: TGTGCCAGCACCTTTGGGACTAGCGGACAAGAGACCCAGTACTTC; size: NA; J: TRBJ2-5; D: TRBD2; V: TRBV12-3/TRBV12-4; length: 15
CDR3: CASTSGGTPNYGYTF; DNA: TGTGCCAGCACCTCAGGGGGGACACCTAACTATGGCTACACCTTC; size: many; J: TRBJ1-2; D: TRBD1; V: TRBV27; length: 15
CDR3: CASSLRWGNNNEQFF; DNA: TGTGCCAGCAGCTTAAGATGGGGAAACAACAATGAGCAGTTCTTC; size: many; J: TRBJ2-1; D: NA; V: TRBV7-2; length: 15
CDR3: CASSLYLGANRDTQYF; DNA: TGTGCCAGCAGTTTATACCTCGGGGCCAATCGGGATACGCAGTATTTT; size: NA; J: TRBJ2-3; D: NA; V: TRBV28; length: 16
CDR3: CASSFRSLTQAFF; DNA: TGTGCCAGCAGTTTCAGGAGTTTAACCCAAGCTTTCTTT; size: NA; J: TRBJ1-1; D: NA; V: TRBV27; length: 13
CDR3: CASSPGQFMSYGYTF; DNA: TGTGCCAGCAGTCCCGGACAGTTCATGTCCTATGGCTACACCTTC; size: NA; J: TRBJ1-2; D: NA; V: TRBV27; length: 15
CDR3: CASSGPSSGNTIYF; DNA: TGTGCCAGCAGTGGACCTAGCTCTGGAAACACCATATATTTT; size: NA; J: TRBJ1-3; D: NA; V: TRBV28; length: 14
CDR3: CASSQDDRTGGNIQYF; DNA: TGCGCCAGCAGCCAAGATGATCGGACAGGGGGAAACATTCAGTACTTC; size: many; J: TRBJ2-4; D: TRBD1; V: TRBV4-1; length: 16
CDR3: CASMGSTPAGANVLTF; DNA: TGTGCCAGCATGGGCTCAACACCCGCTGGGGCCAACGTCCTGACTTTC; size: once; J: TRBJ2-6; D: NA; V: TRBV27; length: 16
CDR3: CASSKRLEHETQYF; DNA: TGTGCCAGCAGCAAAAGACTAGAACACGAGACCCAGTACTTC; size: few; J: TRBJ2-5; D: NA; V: TRBV7-8; length: 14
CDR3: CASSLVAGVYNEQFF; DNA: TGTGCCAGCAGCTTAGTAGCGGGGGTCTACAATGAGCAGTTCTTC; size: many; J: TRBJ2-1; D: TRBD2; V: TRBV7-9; length: 15
CDR3: CASSQRRSSYNSPLHF; DNA: TGTGCCAGCAGTCAGAGACGGAGCTCCTATAATTCACCCCTCCACTTT; size: NA; J: TRBJ1-6; D: NA; V: TRBV6-2/TRBV6-3; length: 16
CDR3: CASSYRDLAGGQVEQFF; DNA: TGTGCCAGCAGTTACAGGGATCTAGCGGGGGGGCAAGTTGAGCAGTTCTTC; size: NA; J: TRBJ2-1; D: TRBD2; V: TRBV6-6; length: 17
CDR3: CASSPLTSGGSTGELFF; DNA: TGTGCCAGCAGCCCCCTGACTAGTGGGGGTTCCACCGGGGAGCTGTTTTTT; size: NA; J: TRBJ2-2; D: NA; V: TRBV5-4; length: 17
CDR3: CASSQDPPGGPYWTQYF; DNA: TGCGCCAGCAGCCAAGACCCCCCCGGGGGGCCCTATTGGACCCAGTACTTC; size: NA; J: TRBJ2-5; D: NA; V: TRBV4-1; length: 17
CDR3: CASSLSSPFTDTQYF; DNA: TGTGCCAGCAGTCTTTCCTCGCCTTTCACAGATACGCAGTATTTT; size: once; J: TRBJ2-3; D: NA; V: TRBV27; length: 15
CDR3: CASSQSPLNEAFF; DNA: TGCGCCAGCAGCCAATCCCCCTTAAATGAAGCTTTCTTT; size: NA; J: TRBJ1-1; D: NA; V: TRBV4-3; length: 13
CDR3: CASSYGEAFF; DNA: TGTGCCAGCAGTTACGGGGAAGCTTTCTTT; size: NA; J: TRBJ1-1; D: NA; V: TRBV12-3/TRBV12-4; length: 10
CDR3: CASSPKITSGGSDPNEQFF; DNA: TGTGCCAGCAGCCCCAAGATAACTAGCGGGGGGTCCGACCCTAATGAGCAGTTCTTC; size: many; J: TRBJ2-1; D: TRBD2; V: TRBV7-9; length: 19
CDR3: CASSVGDRRYNQPQHF; DNA: TGTGCCAGCAGCGTCGGGGACAGGAGATACAATCAGCCCCAGCATTTT; size: few; J: TRBJ1-5; D: TRBD1; V: TRBV7-6; length: 16
CDR3: CASSFGLAGGFGDTQYF; DNA: TGTGCCAGCAGCTTCGGACTAGCGGGGGGGTTTGGAGATACGCAGTATTTT; size: NA; J: TRBJ2-3; D: TRBD2; V: TRBV11-2; length: 17
CDR3: CASKSGVGTEAFF; DNA: TGTGCCAGTAAGTCCGGGGTAGGCACTGAAGCTTTCTTT; size: few; J: TRBJ1-1; D: NA; V: TRBV19; length: 13
CDR3: CASSRDRLGYNEQFF; DNA: TGTGCCAGCAGCCGGGACAGGCTCGGCTACAATGAGCAGTTCTTC; size: few; J: TRBJ2-1; D: TRBD1; V: TRBV6-5; length: 15
CDR3: CASTSGSWDTQYF; DNA: TGTGCCAGCACCAGCGGAAGTTGGGATACGCAGTATTTT; size: few; J: TRBJ2-3; D: NA; V: TRBV12-3/TRBV12-4; length: 13
CDR3: CANSPYGAVYTDTQYF; DNA: TGTGCCAACAGCCCCTACGGGGCGGTTTACACAGATACGCAGTATTTT; size: few; J: TRBJ2-3; D: NA; V: TRBV7-3; length: 16
CDR3: CASSSRGTPYGYTF; DNA: TGTGCCAGCAGCTCCAGAGGGACACCCTATGGCTACACCTTC; size: NA; J: TRBJ1-2; D: NA; V: TRBV28; length: 14
CDR3: CASSHRGKTRTSNEQFF; DNA: TGTGCCAGCAGCCACCGGGGGAAGACGAGGACTTCGAATGAGCAGTTCTTC; size: NA; J: TRBJ2-1; D: NA; V: TRBV7-9; length: 17
CDR3: CASGLPGLAAEQYF; DNA: TGTGCTAGTGGTTTGCCAGGACTAGCGGCCGAGCAGTACTTC; size: few; J: TRBJ2-7; D: TRBD2; V: TRBV12-5; length: 14
CDR3: CASTTGQGSSPLHF; DNA: TGTGCCAGCACCACGGGACAGGGGAGCTCACCCCTCCACTTT; size: NA; J: TRBJ1-6; D: TRBD1; V: TRBV11-2; length: 14
CDR3: CASSLGISEAFF; DNA: TGTGCCAGCAGCTTGGGGATCTCTGAAGCTTTCTTT; size: NA; J: TRBJ1-1; D: NA; V: TRBV5-4; length: 12
CDR3: CASSDRERGGYNEQFF; DNA: TGTGCCAGCAGCGACCGGGAGCGGGGGGGGTACAATGAGCAGTTCTTC; size: few; J: TRBJ2-1; D: TRBD2; V: TRBV5-4; length: 16
CDR3: CASSGTDSGTNVLTF; DNA: TGTGCCAGCTCCGGGACAGACTCTGGGACCAACGTCCTGACTTTC; size: NA; J: TRBJ2-6; D: TRBD1; V: TRBV18; length: 15
CDR3: CARSSQGGLNTEAFF; DNA: TGTGCCCGCAGTTCACAGGGGGGATTGAACACTGAAGCTTTCTTT; size: NA; J: TRBJ1-1; D: TRBD1; V: TRBV12-3/TRBV12-4; length: 15
CDR3: CASSGQAQETQYF; DNA: TGTGCCAGTTCCGGACAGGCCCAAGAGACCCAGTACTTC; size: many; J: TRBJ2-5; D: TRBD1; V: TRBV7-9; length: 13
CDR3: CASSAMASSYEQYF; DNA: TGTGCCAGTAGTGCTATGGCCTCGAGCTACGAGCAGTACTTC; size: NA; J: TRBJ2-7; D: NA; V: TRBV19; length: 14
CDR3: CASSYGGPAVYNSPLHF; DNA: TGTGCCAGCAGTTACGGGGGGCCGGCGGTCTATAATTCACCCCTCCACTTT; size: few; J: TRBJ1-6; D: NA; V: TRBV6-5; length: 17
CDR3: CAGSWEGSGNTIYF; DNA: TGTGCCGGCAGTTGGGAGGGATCCGGAAACACCATATATTTT; size: NA; J: TRBJ1-3; D: NA; V: TRBV6-6; length: 14